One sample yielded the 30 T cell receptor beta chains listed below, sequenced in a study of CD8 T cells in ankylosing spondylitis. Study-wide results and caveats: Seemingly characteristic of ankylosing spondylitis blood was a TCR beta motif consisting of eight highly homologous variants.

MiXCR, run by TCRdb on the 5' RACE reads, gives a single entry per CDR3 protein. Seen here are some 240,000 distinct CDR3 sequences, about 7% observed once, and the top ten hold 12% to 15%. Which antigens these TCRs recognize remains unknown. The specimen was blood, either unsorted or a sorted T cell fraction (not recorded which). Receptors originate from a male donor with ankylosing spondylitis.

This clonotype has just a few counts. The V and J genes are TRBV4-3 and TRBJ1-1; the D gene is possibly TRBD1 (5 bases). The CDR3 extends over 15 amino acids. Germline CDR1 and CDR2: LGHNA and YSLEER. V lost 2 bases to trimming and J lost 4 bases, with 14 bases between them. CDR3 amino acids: CASSQPGEGFTEAFF. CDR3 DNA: TGCGCCAGCAGCCAACCGGGGGAAGGATTCACTGAAGCTTTCTTT.

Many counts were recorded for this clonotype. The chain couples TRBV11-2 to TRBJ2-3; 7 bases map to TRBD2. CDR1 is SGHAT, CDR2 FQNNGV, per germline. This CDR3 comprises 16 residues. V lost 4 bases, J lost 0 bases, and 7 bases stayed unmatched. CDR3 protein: CASSSRSGDSTDTQYF. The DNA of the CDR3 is TGTGCCAGCAGCTCCAGAAGCGGGGACAGCACAGATACGCAGTATTTT.

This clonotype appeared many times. The CDR3 nucleotides are TGCGCCAGCAGTCACCTCGGGAGACAGCCCTCCTACGAGCAGTACTTC. This gives the protein CASSHLGRQPSYEQYF. The chain uses TRBV23-1 and TRBJ2-7; D possibly corresponds to TRBD2 (6 bases). TRBV23-1 is flagged as an ORF with uncertain function. The V end was cut by 3 bases, the J end by 0 bases, with 15 bases between. CDR3 length: 16 amino acids.

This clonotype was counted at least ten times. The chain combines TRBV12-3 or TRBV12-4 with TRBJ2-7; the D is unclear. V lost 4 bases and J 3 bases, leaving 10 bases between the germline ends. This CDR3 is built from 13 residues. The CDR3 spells CASSYGSYYEQYF. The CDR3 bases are TGTGCCAGCAGTTACGGGTCGTACTACGAGCAGTACTTC.

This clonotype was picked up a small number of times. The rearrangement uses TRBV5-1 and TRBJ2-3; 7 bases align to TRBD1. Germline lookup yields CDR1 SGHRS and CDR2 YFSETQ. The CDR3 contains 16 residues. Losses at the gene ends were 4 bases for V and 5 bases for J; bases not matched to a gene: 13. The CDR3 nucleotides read TGCGCCAGCAGCGCCTACAGGGGAGCAGGGGGAGATACGCAGTATTTT. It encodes CASSAYRGAGGDTQYF.

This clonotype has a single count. The CDR3 DNA reads TGTGCCAGCAGTTCCGGGGCGACAGGGATCTACGAGCAGTACTTC. Translated, it gives CASSSGATGIYEQYF. This chain joins TRBV28 and TRBJ2-7, with 7 positions matching TRBD1. CDR1 is MDHEN, CDR2 SYDVKM, per germline. V lost 4 bases and J lost 3; bases outside the gene matches: 9. CDR3 size: 15 residues.

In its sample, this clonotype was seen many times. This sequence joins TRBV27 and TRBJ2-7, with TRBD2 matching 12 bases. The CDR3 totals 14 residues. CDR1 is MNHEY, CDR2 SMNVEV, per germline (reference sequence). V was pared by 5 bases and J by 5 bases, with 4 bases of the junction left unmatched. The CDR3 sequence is CASSLAGGPDEQYF. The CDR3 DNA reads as TGTGCCAGCAGTCTAGCGGGAGGGCCTGACGAGCAGTACTTC.

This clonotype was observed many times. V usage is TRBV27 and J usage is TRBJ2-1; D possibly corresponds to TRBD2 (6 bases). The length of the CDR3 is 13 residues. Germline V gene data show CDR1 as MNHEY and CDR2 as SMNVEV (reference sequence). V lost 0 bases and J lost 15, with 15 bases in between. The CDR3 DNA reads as TGTGCCAGCAGTTTATCAGGAGGGTCCGGGCGGTTCTTC. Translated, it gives CASSLSGGSGRFF.

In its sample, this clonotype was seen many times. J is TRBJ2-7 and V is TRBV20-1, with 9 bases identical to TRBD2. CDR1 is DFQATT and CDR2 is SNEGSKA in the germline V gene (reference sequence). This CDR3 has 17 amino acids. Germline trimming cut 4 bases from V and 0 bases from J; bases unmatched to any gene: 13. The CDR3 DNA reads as TGCAGTGCTATCTTCCCCTTTGCGGGAGGGCCCTCCTACGAGCAGTACTTC. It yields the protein CSAIFPFAGGPSYEQYF.

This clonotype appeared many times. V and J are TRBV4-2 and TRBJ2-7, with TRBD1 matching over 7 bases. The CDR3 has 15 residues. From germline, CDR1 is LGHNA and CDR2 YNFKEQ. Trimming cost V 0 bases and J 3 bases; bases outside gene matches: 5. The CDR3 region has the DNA TGTGCCAGCAGCCAAGATGGGGACAGCGTCTACGAGCAGTACTTC. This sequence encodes CASSQDGDSVYEQYF.

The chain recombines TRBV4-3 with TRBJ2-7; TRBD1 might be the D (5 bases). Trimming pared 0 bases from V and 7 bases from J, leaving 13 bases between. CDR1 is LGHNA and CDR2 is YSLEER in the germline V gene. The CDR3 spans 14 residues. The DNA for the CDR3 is TGCGCCAGCAGCCAAGATAGGTCAGGGCAAGAGCAGTACTTC. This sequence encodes CASSQDRSGQEQYF.

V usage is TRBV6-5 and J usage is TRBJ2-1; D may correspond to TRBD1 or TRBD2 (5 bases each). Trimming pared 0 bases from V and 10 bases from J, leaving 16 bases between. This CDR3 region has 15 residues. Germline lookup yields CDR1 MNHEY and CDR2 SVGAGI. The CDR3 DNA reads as TGTGCCAGCAGTTACTCGCAAGGGGAGAGAGGAGAGCAGTTCTTC. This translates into CASSYSQGERGEQFF.

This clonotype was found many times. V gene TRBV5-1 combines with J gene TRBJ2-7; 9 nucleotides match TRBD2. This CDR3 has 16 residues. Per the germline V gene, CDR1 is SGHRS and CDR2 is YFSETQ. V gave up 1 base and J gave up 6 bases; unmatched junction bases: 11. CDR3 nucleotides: TGCGCCAGCAGCTTGATGGATAGCGGGAGTTCGTCCGAGCAGTACTTC. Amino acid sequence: CASSLMDSGSSSEQYF.

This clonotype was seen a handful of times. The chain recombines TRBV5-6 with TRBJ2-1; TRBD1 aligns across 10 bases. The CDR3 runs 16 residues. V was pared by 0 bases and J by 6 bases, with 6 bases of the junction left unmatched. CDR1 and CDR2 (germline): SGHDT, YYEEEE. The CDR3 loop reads CASSLGTGTGVNEQFF. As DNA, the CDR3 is TGTGCCAGCAGCTTGGGGACCGGGACAGGGGTCAATGAGCAGTTCTTC.

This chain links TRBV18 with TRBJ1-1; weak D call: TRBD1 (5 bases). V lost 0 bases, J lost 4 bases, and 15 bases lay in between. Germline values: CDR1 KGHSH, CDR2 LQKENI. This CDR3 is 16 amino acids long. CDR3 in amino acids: CASSPPKGLQPTEAFF. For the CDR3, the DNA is TGTGCCAGCTCACCACCGAAGGGGCTTCAACCCACTGAAGCTTTCTTT.

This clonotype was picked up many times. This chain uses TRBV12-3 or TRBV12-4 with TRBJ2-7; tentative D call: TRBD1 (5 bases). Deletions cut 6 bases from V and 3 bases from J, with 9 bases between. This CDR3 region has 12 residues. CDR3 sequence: CASRVGRYEQYF. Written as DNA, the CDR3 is TGTGCCAGCAGGGTGGGGCGCTACGAGCAGTACTTC.

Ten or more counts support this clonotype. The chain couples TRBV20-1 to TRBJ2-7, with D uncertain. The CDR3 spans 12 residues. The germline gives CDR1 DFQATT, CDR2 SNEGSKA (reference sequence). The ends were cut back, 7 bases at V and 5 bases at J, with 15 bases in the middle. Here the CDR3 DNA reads TGCAGTGTGCCCCTGAGAAGGAACGAGCAGTACTTC. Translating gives CSVPLRRNEQYF.

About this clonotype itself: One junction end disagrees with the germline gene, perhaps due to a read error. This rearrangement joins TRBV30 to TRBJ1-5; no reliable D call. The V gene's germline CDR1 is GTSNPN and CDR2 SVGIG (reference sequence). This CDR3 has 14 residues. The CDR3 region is CAWSDEGSNQPQLF. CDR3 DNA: TGTGCCTGGAGTGATGAGGGCAGCAATCAGCCCCAGCTTTTT. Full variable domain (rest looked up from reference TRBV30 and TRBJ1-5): SQTIHQWPATLVQPVGSPLSLECTVEGTSNPNLYWYRQAAGRGLQLLFYSVGIGQISSEVPQNLSASRPQDRQFILSSKKLLLSDSGFYLCAWSDEGSNQPQLFGDGTRLSIL.

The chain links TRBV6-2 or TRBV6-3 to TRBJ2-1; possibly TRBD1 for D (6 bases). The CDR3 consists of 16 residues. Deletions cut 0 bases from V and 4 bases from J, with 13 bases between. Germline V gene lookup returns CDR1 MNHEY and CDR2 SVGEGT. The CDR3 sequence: CASSYSSRQGYNEQFF. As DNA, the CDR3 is TGTGCCAGCAGTTACTCGAGCCGCCAGGGGTACAATGAGCAGTTCTTC.

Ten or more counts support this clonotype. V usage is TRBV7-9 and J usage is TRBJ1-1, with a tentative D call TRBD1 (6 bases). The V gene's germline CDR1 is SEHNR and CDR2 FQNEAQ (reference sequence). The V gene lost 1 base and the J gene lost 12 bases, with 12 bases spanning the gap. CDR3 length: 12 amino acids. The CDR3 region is CASSLGNRDTFF. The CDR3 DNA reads TGTGCCAGCAGCTTAGGGAACAGGGATACTTTCTTT.

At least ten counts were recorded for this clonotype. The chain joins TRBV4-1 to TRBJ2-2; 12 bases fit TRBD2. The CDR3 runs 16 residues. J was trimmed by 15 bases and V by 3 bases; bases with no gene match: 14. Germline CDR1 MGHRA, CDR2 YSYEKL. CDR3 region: CASSHRTSGVQPQVFF. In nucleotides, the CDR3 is TGCGCCAGCAGCCATAGGACTAGCGGGGTCCAGCCCCAGGTGTTTTTT.

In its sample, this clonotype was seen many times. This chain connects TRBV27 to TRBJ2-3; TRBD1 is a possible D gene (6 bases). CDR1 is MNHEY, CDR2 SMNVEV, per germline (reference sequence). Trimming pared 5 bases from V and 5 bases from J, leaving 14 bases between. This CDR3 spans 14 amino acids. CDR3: CASSIWGPEDTQYF. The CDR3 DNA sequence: TGTGCCAGCAGTATTTGGGGGCCGGAAGATACGCAGTATTTT.

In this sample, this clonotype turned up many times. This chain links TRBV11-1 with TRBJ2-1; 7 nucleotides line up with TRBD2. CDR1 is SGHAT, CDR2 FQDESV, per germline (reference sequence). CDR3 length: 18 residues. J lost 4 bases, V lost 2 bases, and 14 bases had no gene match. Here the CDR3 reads CASSLSLGGGSIYNEQFF. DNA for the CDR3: TGTGCCAGCAGCTTAAGTCTCGGCGGGGGATCCATTTACAATGAGCAGTTCTTC.

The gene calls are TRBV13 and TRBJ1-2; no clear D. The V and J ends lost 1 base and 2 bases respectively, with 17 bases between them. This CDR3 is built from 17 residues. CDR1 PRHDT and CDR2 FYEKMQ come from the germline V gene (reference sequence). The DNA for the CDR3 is TGTGCCAGCAGCTTAGCCGGAGCGTTCGAGAGGAACTATGGCTACACCTTC. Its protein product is CASSLAGAFERNYGYTF.

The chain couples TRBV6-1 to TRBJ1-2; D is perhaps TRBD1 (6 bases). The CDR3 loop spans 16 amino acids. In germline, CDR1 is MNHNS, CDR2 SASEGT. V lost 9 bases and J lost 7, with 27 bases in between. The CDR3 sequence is CASSRLPDSTDSGYTF. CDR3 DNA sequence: TGTGCCAGTTCACGTCTACCGGACAGTACAGACTCTGGCTACACCTTC.

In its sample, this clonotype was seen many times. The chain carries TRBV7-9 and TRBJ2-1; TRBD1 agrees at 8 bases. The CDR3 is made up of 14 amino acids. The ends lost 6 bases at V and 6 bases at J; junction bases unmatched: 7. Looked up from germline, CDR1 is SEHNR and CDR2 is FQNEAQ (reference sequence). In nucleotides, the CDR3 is TGTGCCAGCAGTGGACAGGGCCTCCCCAATGAGCAGTTCTTC. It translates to CASSGQGLPNEQFF.

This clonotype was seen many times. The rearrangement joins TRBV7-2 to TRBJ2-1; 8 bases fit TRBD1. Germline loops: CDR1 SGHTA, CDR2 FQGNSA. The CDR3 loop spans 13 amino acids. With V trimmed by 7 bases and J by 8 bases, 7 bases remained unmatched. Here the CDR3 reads CASTPDRDDEQFF. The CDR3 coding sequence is TGTGCCAGCACCCCGGACAGGGATGATGAGCAGTTCTTC.

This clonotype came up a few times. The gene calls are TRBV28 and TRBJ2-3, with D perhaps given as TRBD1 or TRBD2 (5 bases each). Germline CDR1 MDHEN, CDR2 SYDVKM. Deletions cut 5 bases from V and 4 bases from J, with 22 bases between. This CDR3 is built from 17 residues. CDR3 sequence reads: CASSPYTRGGEPDTQYF. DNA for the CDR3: TGTGCCAGCAGTCCCTATACGAGGGGTGGTGAACCAGATACGCAGTATTTT.

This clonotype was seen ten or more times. The CDR3 region has the DNA TGCGCCAGCAGCCTACGGACTAGCTCCTTGAATGAGCAGTTCTTC. Translating it yields CASSLRTSSLNEQFF. V and J are TRBV4-1 and TRBJ2-1; 8 positions match TRBD2. The V segment lost 4 bases and the J segment 7 bases; nucleotides outside the gene matches: 9. The CDR3 spans 15 residues. CDR1 and CDR2 from the germline V gene are MGHRA and YSYEKL.

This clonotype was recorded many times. The CDR3 sequence: CASSADSSNQPQHF. Written as DNA, the CDR3 is TGTGCCAGCAGCGCCGACAGTAGCAATCAGCCCCAGCATTTT. The genes are TRBV7-9 and TRBJ1-5; D is possibly TRBD1 (5 bases). V lost 5 bases to trimming and J lost 0 bases, with 8 bases between them. From germline, CDR1 is SEHNR and CDR2 FQNEAQ (reference sequence). The CDR3 length is 14 residues.